This TCR beta chain came from a study of blood T cell repertoires in COVID-19. Libraries were prepared by immunoSEQ multiplex PCR; TCRdb keeps only in-frame clonotypes and omits some of them. The table shows some 380,000 clones, with almost 90% occurring only once. V was clipped by 7 bases and J by 3 bases, with 10 bases between them. CDR3 length: 13 residues. Germline CDR1 SEHNR, CDR2 FQNEAQ (reference sequence). The receptor comes from a man aged 18 to 29 with active or convalescent COVID-19. Sequenced material: peripheral blood. The chain links TRBV7-9 to TRBJ2-1; no firm D call. The CDR3 region has the DNA TGTGCCAGCACCATCGACAACTACAATGAGCAGTTCTTC. It translates to CASTIDNYNEQFF. Full variable domain (missing parts from reference TRBV7-9 and TRBJ2-1): DTGVSQNPRHKITKRGQNVTFRCDPISEHNRLYWYRQTLGQGPEFLTYFQNEAQLEKSRLLSDRFSAERPKGSFSTLEIQRTEQGDSAMYLCASTIDNYNEQFFGPGTRLTVL.